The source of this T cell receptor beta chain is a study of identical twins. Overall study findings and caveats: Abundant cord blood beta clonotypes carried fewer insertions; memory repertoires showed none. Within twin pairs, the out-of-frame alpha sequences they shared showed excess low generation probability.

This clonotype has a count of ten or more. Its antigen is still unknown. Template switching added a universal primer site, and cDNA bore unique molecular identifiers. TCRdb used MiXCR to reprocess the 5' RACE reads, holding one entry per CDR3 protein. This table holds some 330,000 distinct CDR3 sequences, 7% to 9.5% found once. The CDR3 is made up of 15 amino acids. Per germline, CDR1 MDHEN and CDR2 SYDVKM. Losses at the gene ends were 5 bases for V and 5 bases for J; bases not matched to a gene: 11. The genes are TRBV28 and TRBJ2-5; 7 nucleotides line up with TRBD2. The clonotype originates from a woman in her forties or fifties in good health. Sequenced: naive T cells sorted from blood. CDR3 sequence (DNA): TGTGCCAGCAGTCCTTCATCAGCGGGATGGGAGACCCAGTACTTC. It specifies CASSPSSAGWETQYF. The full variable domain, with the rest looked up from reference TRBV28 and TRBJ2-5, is DVKVTQSSRYLVKRTGEKVFLECVQDMDHENMFWYRQDPGLGLRLIYFSYDVKMKEKGDIPEGYSVSREKKERFSLILESASTNQTSMYLCASSPSSAGWETQYFGPGTRLLVL.